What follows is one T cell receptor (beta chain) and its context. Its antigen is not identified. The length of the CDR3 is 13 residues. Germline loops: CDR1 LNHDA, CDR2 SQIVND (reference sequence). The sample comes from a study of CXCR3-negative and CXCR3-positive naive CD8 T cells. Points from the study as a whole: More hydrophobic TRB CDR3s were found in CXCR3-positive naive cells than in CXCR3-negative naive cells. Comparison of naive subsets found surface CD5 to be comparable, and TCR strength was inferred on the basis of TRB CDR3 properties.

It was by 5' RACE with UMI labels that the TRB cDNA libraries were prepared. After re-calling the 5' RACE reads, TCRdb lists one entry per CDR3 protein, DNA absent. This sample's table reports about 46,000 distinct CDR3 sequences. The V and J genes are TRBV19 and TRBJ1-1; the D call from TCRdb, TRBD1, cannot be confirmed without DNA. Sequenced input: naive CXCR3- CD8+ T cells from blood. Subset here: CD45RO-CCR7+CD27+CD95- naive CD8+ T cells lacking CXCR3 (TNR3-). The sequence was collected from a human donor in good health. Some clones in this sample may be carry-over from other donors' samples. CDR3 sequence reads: CASTSLLNTEAFF.